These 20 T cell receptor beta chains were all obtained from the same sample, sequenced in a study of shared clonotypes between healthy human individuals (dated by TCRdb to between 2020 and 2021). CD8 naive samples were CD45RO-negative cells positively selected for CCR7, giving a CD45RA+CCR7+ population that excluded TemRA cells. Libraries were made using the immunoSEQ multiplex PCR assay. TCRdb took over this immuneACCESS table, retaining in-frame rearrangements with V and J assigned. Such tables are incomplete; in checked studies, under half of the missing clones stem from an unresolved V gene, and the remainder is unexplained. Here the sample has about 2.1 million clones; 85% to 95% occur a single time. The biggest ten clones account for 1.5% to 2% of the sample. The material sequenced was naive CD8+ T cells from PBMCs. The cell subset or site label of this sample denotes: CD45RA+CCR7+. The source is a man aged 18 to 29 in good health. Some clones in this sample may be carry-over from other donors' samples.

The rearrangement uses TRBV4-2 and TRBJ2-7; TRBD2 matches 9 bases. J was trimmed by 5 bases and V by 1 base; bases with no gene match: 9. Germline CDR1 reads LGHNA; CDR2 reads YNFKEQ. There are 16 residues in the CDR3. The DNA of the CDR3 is TGTGCCAGCAGCCAAGTCCCGGCGGGAGGGTTTAACGAGCAGTACTTC. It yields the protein CASSQVPAGGFNEQYF.

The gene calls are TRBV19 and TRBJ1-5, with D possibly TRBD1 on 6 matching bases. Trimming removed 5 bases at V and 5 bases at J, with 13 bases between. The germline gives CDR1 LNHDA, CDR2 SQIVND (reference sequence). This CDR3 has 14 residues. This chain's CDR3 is CASSDRDTDQPQHF. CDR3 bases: TGTGCCAGTAGTGACCGGGACACCGATCAGCCCCAGCATTTT.

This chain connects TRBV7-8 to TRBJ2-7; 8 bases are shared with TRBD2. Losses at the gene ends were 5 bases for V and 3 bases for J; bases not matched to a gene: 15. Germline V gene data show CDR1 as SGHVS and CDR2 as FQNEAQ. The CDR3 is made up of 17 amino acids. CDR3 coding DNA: TGTGCCAGCAGCCTATACAGGACTAGCACAGTTGACTACGAGCAGTACTTC. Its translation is CASSLYRTSTVDYEQYF.

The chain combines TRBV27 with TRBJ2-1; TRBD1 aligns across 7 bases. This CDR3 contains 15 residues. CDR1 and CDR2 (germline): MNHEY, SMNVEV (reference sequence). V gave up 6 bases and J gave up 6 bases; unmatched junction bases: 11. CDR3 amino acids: CASRLDRDSPNEQFF. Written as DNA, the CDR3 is TGTGCCAGCAGATTAGACCGGGACAGCCCCAATGAGCAGTTCTTC.

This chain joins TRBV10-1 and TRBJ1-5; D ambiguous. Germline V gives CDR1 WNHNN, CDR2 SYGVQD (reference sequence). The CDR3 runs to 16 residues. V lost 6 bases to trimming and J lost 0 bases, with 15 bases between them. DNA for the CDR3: TGCGCCAGCAGCGGTCCGGTTTTCTATAGCAATCAGCCCCAGCATTTT. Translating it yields CASSGPVFYSNQPQHF.

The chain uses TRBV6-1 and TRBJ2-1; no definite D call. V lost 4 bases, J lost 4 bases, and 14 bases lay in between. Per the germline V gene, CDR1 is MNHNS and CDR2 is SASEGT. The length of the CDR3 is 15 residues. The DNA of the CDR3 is TGTGCCAGCAGTGTGGCTAACTCAGCGTACAATGAGCAGTTCTTC. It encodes CASSVANSAYNEQFF.

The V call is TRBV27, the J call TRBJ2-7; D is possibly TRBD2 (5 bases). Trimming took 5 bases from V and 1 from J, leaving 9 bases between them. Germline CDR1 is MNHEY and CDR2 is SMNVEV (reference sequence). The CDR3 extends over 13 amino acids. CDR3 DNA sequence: TGTGCCAGCAGTGTGACTATATCCTACGAGCAGTACTTC. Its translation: CASSVTISYEQYF.

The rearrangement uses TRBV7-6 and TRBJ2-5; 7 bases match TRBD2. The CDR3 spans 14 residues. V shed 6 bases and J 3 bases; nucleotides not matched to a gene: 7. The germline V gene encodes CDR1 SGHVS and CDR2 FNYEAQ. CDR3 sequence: CASSSPSGKETQYF. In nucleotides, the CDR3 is TGTGCCAGCAGTTCACCTAGCGGTAAAGAGACCCAGTACTTC.

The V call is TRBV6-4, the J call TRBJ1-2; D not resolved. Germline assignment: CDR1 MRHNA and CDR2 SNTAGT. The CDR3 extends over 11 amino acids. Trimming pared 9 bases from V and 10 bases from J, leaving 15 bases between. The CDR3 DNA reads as TGTGCCAGACGGTTTACGGGCCTCTACACCTTC. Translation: CARRFTGLYTF.

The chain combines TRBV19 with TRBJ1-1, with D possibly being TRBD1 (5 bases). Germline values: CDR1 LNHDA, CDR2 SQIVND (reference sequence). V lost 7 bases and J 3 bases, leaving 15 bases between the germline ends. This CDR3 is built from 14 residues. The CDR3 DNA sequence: TGTGCCAGTACCGCAGATTGGGGGGACACTGAAGCTTTCTTT. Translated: CASTADWGDTEAFF.

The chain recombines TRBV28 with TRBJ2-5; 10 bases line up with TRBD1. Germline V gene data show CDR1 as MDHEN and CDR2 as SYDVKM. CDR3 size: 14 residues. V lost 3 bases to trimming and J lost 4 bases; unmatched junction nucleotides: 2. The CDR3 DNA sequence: TGTGCCAGCAGTTTTGACAGGGGGCCAGAGACCCAGTACTTC. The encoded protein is CASSFDRGPETQYF.

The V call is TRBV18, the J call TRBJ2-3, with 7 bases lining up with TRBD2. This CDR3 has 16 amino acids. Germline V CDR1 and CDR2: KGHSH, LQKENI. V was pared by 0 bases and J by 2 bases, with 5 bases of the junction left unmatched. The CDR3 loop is CASSPPREVATDTQYF. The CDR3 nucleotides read TGTGCCAGCTCACCACCCCGGGAGGTGGCCACAGATACGCAGTATTTT.

CDR3 protein: CASSRATAQTYEQYF. The CDR3 DNA follows: TGTGCCAGCAGTAGAGCGACAGCCCAGACCTACGAGCAGTACTTC. The chain recombines TRBV6-6 with TRBJ2-7; maybe TRBD1 (5 bases). Trimming shortened V by 5 bases and J by 2 bases, and 16 bases separated the two germline ends. CDR3 length equals 15 residues. Per the germline V gene, CDR1 is MNHNY and CDR2 is SVGAGI (reference sequence).

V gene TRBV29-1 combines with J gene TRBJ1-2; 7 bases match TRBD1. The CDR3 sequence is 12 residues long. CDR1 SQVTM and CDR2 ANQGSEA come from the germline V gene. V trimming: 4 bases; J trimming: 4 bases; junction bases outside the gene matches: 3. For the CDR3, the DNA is TGCAGCGTTGGACAGGGTATCTATGGCTACACCTTC. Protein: CSVGQGIYGYTF.

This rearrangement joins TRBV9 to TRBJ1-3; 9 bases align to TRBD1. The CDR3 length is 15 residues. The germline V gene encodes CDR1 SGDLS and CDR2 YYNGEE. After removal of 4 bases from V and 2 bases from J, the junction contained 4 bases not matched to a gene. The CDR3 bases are TGTGCCAGCAGCACTGGGACAGGGACTGGAAACACCATATATTTT. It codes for CASSTGTGTGNTIYF.

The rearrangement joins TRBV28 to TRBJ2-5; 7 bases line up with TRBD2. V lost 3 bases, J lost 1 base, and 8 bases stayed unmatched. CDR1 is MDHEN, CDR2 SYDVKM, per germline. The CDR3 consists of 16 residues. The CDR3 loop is CASSFPGGGAQETQYF. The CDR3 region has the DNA TGTGCCAGCAGTTTTCCGGGGGGAGGGGCCCAAGAGACCCAGTACTTC.

CDR3: CASSQGSPYEQYF. As DNA, the CDR3 is TGTGCCAGCAGCCAGGGGTCCCCCTACGAGCAGTACTTC. The chain is built from TRBV5-4 and TRBJ2-7; D possibly corresponds to TRBD1 (6 bases). V was trimmed by 4 bases and J by 2 bases, leaving 10 bases between them. The CDR3 has 13 amino acids. CDR1 and CDR2 from the germline V gene are SGHNT and YYREEE (reference sequence).

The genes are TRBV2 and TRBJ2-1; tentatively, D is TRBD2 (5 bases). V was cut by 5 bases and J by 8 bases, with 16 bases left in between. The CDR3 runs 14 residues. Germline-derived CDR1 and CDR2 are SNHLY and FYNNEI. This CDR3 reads CASSFPRARDEQFF. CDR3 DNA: TGTGCCAGCAGTTTTCCGCGTGCGAGGGATGAGCAGTTCTTC.

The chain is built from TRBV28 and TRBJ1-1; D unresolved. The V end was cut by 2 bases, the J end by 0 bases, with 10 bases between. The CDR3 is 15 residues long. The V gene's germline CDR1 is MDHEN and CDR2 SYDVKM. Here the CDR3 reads CASSLILSVNTEAFF. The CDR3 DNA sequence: TGTGCCAGCAGTTTAATTTTATCGGTGAACACTGAAGCTTTCTTT.

The CDR3 sequence: CASSSGVEETQYF. The CDR3 DNA reads TGTGCCAGCAGTTCGGGTGTTGAAGAGACCCAGTACTTC. The chain has TRBV27 and TRBJ2-5; D call uncertain. The ends were cut back, 4 bases at V and 3 bases at J, with 9 bases in the middle. The CDR3 length is 13 residues. Looked up from germline, CDR1 is MNHEY and CDR2 is SMNVEV (reference sequence).